This T cell receptor beta chain was sequenced during a study of blood T cell repertoires in COVID-19. The CDR3 has 17 residues. Per the germline V gene, CDR1 is LGHDT and CDR2 is YNNKEL (reference sequence). V was clipped by 4 bases and J by 0 bases; unmatched bases: 5. Produced via immunoSEQ multiplex PCR; TCRdb's table is partial and in-frame only. The table lists 84,000 or so clones, roughly 87% of them singletons. The clonotype originates from a man aged 70 or older with acute or convalescent COVID-19. Specimen: peripheral blood. The chain carries TRBV3-1 (or the pseudogene TRBV3-2) and TRBJ2-3; TRBD2 aligns across 12 bases. CDR3 sequence: CASSPIGTSGSTDTQYF. CDR3 bases: TGTGCCAGCAGCCCCATCGGGACTAGCGGGAGCACAGATACGCAGTATTTT.